This T cell receptor beta chain was retrieved from a study of Graves' ophthalmopathy and Graves' hyperthyroidism. Findings and limits, study-wide: Most thyroid-expanded clonotypes exceeding 0.001 frequency were also found in blood. Ophthalmopathy could be told apart from stable hyperthyroidism by a 13-signature model (approximately 91% sensitivity, about 80% specificity).

RNA transcripts served as template for amplifying TCR beta CDR3 sequences. Investigators did first-round RT-PCR with HTBI primers, then second-round multiplex PCR. One entry per CDR3 protein, called by TCRdb with MiXCR from the multiplex PCR reads. The repertoire holds approximately 460,000 distinct CDR3 sequences, approximately 15% seen once, with approximately 9.8% in the top ten. The study enrolled ophthalmopathy donors with moderate-to-severe activity, CAS ≥3, NOSPECS ≥4 and duration under 3 months. Symptoms, serum thyroxine and TRAb, thyroid ultrasound, and orbital computed tomography formed the diagnostic basis. This clonotype has a count of ten or more. Its matching antigen is unknown. The CDR3 covers 13 residues. Germline V gene data show CDR1 as SSHAT and CDR2 as FNYEAQ (reference sequence).

Specimen: blood. The gene calls are TRBV7-7 and TRBJ1-5; 8 bases fit TRBD1. The receptor was derived from a woman in her thirties with Graves' ophthalmopathy. This chain's CDR3 is CVNTGGSNQPQHF. The CDR3, as DNA: TGTGTTAACACAGGGGGTAGCAATCAGCCCCAGCATTTT.